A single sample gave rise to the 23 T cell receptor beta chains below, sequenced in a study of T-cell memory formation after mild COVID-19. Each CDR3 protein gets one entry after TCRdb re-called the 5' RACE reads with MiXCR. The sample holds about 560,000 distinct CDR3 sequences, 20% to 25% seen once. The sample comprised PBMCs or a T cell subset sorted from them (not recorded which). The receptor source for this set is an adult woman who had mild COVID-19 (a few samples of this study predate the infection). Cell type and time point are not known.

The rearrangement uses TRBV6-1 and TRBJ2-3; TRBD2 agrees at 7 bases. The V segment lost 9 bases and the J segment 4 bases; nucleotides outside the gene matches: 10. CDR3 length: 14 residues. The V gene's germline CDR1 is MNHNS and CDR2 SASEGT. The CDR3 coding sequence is TGTGCCAGTACACTAGCGACGGGACCAGATACGCAGTATTTT. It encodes CASTLATGPDTQYF.

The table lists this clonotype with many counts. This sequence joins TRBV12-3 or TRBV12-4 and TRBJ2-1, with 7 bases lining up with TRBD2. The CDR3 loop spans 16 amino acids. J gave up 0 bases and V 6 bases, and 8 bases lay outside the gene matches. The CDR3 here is CASRDPSGSSYNEQFF. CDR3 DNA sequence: TGTGCCAGCAGGGACCCTAGCGGCAGCTCCTACAATGAGCAGTTCTTC.

The CDR3 region has the DNA TGTGCCAGCAGCCCAGGGACAGTTAGTGAAGCTTTCTTT. It translates to CASSPGTVSEAFF. This chain joins TRBV7-3 and TRBJ1-1; 7 positions match TRBD1. Germline V gives CDR1 SGHTA, CDR2 FQGTGA. V shed 5 bases and J 7 bases; nucleotides not matched to a gene: 7. The CDR3 is 13 amino acids. The complete variable domain, with remaining parts taken from reference TRBV7-3 and TRBJ1-1, reads GAGVSQTPSNKVTEKGKYVELRCDPISGHTALYWYRQSLGQGPEFLIYFQGTGAADDSGLPNDRFFAVRPEGSVSTLKIQRTERGDSAVYLCASSPGTVSEAFFGQGTRLTVV.

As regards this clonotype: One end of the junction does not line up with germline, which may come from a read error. The CDR3 DNA reads as TGTGCCAGCAGTTTAGGTGGGGCGGGATACAGCACAGATACGCAGTATTTT. It encodes CASSLGGAGYSTDTQYF. The rearrangement links TRBV7-2 to TRBJ2-3; D possibly corresponds to TRBD2 (6 bases). The germline V gene has CDR1 SGHTA and CDR2 FQGNSA. CDR3 length: 17 residues. The whole variable domain, filled in from reference TRBV7-2 and TRBJ2-3, reads GAGVSQSPSNKVTEKGKDVELRCDPISGHTALYWYRQSLGQGLEFLIYFQGNSAPDKSGLPSDRFSAERTGGSVSTLTIQRTQQEDSAVYLCASSLGGAGYSTDTQYFGPGTRLTVL.

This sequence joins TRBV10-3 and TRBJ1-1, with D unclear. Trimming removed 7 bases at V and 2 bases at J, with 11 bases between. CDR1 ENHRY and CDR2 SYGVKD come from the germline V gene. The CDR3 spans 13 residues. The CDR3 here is CAINPTVNTEAFF. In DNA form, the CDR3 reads TGTGCCATCAATCCGACCGTAAACACTGAAGCTTTCTTT.

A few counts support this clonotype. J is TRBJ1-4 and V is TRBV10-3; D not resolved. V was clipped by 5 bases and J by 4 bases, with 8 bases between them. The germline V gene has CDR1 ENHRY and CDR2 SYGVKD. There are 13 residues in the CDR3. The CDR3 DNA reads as TGTGCCATCAGTTCCCCAAGTAATGAAAAACTGTTTTTT. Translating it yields CAISSPSNEKLFF.

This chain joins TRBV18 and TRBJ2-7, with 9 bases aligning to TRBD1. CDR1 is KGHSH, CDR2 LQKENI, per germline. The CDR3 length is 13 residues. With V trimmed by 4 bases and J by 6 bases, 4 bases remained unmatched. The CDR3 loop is CASSLQQGAEQYF. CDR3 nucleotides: TGTGCCAGCTCACTCCAACAGGGGGCCGAGCAGTACTTC.

CDR3 amino acids: CASSVDRESEQYF. The CDR3, as DNA: TGTGCCAGTAGTGTGGACCGGGAGAGCGAGCAGTACTTC. This rearrangement joins TRBV19 to TRBJ2-7; a possible D gene is TRBD2 (6 bases). From germline, CDR1 is LNHDA and CDR2 SQIVND (reference sequence). Trimming removed 5 bases from V and 6 bases from J, with 14 bases in between. The CDR3 spans 13 residues. The variable domain in full, with the rest retrieved from reference TRBV19 and TRBJ2-7, is DGGITQSPKYLFRKEGQNVTLSCEQNLNHDAMYWYRQDPGQGLRLIYYSQIVNDFQKGDIAEGYSVSREKKESFPLTVTSAQKNPTAFYLCASSVDRESEQYFGPGTRLTVT.

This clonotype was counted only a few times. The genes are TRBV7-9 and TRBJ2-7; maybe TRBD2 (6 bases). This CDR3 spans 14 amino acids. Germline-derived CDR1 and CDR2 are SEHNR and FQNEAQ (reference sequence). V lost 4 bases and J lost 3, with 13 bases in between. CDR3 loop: CASSSTAGDYEQYF. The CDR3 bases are TGTGCCAGCAGCTCGACAGCGGGCGACTACGAGCAGTACTTC.

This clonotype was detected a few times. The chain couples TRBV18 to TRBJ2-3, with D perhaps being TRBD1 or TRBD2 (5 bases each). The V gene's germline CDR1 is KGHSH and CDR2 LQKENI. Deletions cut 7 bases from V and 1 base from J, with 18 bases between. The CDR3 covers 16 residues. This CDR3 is CASFEGRQWRTDTQYF. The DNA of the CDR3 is TGTGCCAGCTTCGAGGGAAGACAGTGGCGCACAGATACGCAGTATTTT. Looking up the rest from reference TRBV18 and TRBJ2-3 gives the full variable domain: NAGVMQNPRHLVRRRGQEARLRCSPMKGHSHVYWYRQLPEEGLKFMVYLQKENIIDESGMPKERFSAEFPKEGPSILRIQQVVRGDSAAYFCASFEGRQWRTDTQYFGPGTRLTVL.

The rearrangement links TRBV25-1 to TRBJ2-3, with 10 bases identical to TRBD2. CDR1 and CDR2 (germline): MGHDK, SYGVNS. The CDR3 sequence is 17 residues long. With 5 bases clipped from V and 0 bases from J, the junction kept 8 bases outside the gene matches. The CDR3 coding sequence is TGTGCCAGCAGTCAGCTAGCGGGGGTAACTAGCACAGATACGCAGTATTTT. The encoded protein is CASSQLAGVTSTDTQYF.

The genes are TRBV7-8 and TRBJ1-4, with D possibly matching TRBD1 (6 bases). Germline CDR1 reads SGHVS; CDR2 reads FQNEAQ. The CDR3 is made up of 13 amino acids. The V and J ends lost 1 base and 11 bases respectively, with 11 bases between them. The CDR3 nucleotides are TGTGCCAGCAGCTTAGATAGGAGGGGGAAACTGTTTTTT. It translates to CASSLDRRGKLFF.

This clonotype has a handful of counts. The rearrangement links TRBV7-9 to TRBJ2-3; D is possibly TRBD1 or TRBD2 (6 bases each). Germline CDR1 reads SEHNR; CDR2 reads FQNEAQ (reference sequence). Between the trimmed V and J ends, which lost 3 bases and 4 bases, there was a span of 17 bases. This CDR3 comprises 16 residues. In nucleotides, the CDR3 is TGTGCCAGCAGCTTGCCGATCAGGGGAGGATCAGATACGCAGTATTTT. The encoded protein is CASSLPIRGGSDTQYF. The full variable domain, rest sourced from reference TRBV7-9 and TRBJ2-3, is DTGVSQNPRHKITKRGQNVTFRCDPISEHNRLYWYRQTLGQGPEFLTYFQNEAQLEKSRLLSDRFSAERPKGSFSTLEIQRTEQGDSAMYLCASSLPIRGGSDTQYFGPGTRLTVL.

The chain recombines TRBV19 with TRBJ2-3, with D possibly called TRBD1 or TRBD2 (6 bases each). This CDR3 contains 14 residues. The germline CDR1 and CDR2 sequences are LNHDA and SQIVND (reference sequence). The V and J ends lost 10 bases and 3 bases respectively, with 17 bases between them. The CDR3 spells CAISPGAGTDTQYF. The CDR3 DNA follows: TGTGCCATCTCCCCGGGGGCGGGGACAGATACGCAGTATTTT.

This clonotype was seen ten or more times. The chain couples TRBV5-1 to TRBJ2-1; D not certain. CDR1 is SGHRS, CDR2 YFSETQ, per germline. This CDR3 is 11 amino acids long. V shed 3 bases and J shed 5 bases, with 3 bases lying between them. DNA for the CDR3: TGCGCCAGCAGCTCAGACAATGAGCAGTTCTTC. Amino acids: CASSSDNEQFF.

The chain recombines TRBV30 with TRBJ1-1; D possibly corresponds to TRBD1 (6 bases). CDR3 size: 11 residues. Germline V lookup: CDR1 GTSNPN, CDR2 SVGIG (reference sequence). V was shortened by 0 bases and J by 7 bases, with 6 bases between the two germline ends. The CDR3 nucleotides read TGTGCCTGGAGTGTAGGGGGTGAAGCTTTCTTT. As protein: CAWSVGGEAFF.

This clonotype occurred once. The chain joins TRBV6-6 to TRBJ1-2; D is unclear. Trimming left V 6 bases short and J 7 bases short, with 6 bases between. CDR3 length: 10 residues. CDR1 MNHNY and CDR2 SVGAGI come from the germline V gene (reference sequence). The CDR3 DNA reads TGTGCCAGCAGCCCCGGTGGCTACACCTTC. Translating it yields CASSPGGYTF.

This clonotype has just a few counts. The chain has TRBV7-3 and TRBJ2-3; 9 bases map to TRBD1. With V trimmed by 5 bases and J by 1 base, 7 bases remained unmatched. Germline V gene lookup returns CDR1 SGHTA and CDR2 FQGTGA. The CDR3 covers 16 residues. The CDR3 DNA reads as TGTGCCAGCAGCCCCGGACAGGGGCCGCGCACAGATACGCAGTATTTT. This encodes CASSPGQGPRTDTQYF.

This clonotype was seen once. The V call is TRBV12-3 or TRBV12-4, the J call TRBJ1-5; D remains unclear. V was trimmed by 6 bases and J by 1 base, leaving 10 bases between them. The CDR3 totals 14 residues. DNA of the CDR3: TGTGCCAGCAGCCCAGAGACCAGCAATCAGCCCCAGCATTTT. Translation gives CASSPETSNQPQHF.

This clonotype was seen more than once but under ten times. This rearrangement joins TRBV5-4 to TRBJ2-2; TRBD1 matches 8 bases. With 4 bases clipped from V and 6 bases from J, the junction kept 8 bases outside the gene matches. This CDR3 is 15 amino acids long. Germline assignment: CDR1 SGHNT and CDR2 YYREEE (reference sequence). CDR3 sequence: CASSPMDRESGELFF. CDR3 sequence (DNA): TGTGCCAGCAGCCCTATGGACAGGGAATCCGGGGAGCTGTTTTTT.

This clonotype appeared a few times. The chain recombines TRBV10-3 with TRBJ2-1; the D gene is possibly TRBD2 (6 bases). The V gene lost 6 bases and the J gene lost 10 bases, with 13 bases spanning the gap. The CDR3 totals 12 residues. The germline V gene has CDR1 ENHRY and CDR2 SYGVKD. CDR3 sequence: CAIRAGGYEQFF. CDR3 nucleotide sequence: TGTGCCATCAGGGCTGGGGGGTACGAGCAGTTCTTC.

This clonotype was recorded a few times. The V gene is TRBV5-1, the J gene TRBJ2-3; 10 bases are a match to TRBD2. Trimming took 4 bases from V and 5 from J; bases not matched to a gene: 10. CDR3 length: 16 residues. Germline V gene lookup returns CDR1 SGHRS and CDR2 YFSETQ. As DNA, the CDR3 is TGCGCCAGCAGCATCTTGACTAGCGGGTTAGAAGATACGCAGTATTTT. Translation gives CASSILTSGLEDTQYF.

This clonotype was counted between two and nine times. CDR3 region: CSVIASFYNEQFF. The DNA for the CDR3 is TGCAGCGTTATCGCTAGTTTCTACAATGAGCAGTTCTTC. This sequence joins TRBV29-1 and TRBJ2-1; D gene unclear. Trimming removed 5 bases from V and 3 bases from J, with 11 bases in between. Germline values: CDR1 SQVTM, CDR2 ANQGSEA. CDR3 length: 13 residues.